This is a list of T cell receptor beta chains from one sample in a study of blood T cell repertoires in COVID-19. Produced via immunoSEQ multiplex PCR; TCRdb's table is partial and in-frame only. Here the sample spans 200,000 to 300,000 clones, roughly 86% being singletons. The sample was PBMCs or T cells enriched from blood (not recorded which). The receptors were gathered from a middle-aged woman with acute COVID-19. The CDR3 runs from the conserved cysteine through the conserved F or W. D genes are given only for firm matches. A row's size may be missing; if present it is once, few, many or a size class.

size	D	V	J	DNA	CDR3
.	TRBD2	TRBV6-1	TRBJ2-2	TGTGCCAGCAGTGACGAGCGGGAGGGCACCGGGGAGCTGTTTTTT	CASSDEREGTGELFF
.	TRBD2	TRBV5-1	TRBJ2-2	TGCGCCAGCAGCTTGCTAGCGGGAGGCGGGGAGCTGTTTTTT	CASSLLAGGGELFF
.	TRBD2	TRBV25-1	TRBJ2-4	TGTGCCAGCAGTGCACAGCGGGAGGAAAACATTCAGTACTTC	CASSAQREENIQYF
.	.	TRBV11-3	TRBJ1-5	TGTGCCAGCAGCCCGGGGTGGAATCAGCCCCAGCATTTT	CASSPGWNQPQHF
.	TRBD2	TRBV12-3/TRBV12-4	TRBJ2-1	TGTGCCAGCAGGGCGGGAGGATACAATGAGCAGTTCTTC	CASRAGGYNEQFF
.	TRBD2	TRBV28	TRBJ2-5	TGTGCCAGCAGGACTAGCGGAAACCAAGAGACCCAGTACTTC	CASRTSGNQETQYF
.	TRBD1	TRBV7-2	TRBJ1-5	TGTGCCAGCAGCACCATGACAGGGAGCAATCAGCCCCAGCATTTT	CASSTMTGSNQPQHF
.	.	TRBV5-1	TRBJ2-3	TGCGCCAGCAGCTTGGGGAGTAGCGGTCCTACAGATACGCAGTATTTT	CASSLGSSGPTDTQYF
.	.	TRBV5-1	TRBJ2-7	TGCGCCAGCAGCCTGTCGGGATCGGCCGAGCAGTACTTC	CASSLSGSAEQYF
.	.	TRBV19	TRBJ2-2	TGTGCCAGTAGTATTACGGCGAACACCGGGGAGCTGTTTTTT	CASSITANTGELFF
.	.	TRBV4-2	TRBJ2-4	TGTGCCAGCAGCCAAGGATCCGGAGTTAATTACATTCAGTACTTC	CASSQGSGVNYIQYF
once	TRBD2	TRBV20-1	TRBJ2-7	TGCAGTGCTAGTTGGGCGGGAGGGTCGGAGGAGCAGTACTTC	CSASWAGGSEEQYF
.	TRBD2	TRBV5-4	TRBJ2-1	TGTGCCAGCAGCAGATCCGGGACTAGCGGGAACGAGCAGTTCTTC	CASSRSGTSGNEQFF
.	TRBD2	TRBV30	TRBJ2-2	TGTGCCCCCCCAAACGGACGGGAGGGCCTCCCCTTCACCGGGGAGCTGTTTTTT	CAPPNGREGLPFTGELFF
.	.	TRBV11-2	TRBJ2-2	TGTGCCAGCAGCTTAGTGTTAGGGAGCGGGAACACCGGGGAGCTGTTTTTT	CASSLVLGSGNTGELFF